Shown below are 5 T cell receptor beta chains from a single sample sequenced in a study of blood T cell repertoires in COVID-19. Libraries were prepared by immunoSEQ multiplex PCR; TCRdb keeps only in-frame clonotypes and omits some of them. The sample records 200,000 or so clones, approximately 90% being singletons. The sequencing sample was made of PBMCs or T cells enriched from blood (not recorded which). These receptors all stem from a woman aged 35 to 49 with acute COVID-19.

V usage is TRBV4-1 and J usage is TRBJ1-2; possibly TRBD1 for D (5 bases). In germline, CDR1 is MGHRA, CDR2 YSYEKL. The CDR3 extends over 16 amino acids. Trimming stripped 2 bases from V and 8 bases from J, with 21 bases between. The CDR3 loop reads CASSQRTRQILVGYTF. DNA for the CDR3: TGCGCCAGCAGCCAACGAACGAGACAGATCTTGGTCGGCTACACCTTC.

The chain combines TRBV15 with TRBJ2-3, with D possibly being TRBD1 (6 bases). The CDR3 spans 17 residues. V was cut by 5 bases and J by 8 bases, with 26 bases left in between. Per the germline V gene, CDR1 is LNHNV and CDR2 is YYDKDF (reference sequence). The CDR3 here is CATSSWGRGPRGGTQYF. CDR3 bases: TGTGCCACCAGCTCGTGGGGCAGGGGTCCAAGAGGCGGTACGCAGTATTTT.

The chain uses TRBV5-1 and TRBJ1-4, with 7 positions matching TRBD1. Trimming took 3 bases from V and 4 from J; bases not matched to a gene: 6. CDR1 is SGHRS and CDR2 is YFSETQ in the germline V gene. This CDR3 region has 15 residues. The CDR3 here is CASSSTGELNEKLFF. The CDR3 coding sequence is TGCGCCAGCAGCTCCACAGGGGAACTTAATGAAAAACTGTTTTTT.

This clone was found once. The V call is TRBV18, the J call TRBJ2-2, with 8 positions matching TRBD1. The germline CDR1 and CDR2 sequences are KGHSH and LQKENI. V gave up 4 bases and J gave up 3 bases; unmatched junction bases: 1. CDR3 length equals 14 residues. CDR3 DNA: TGTGCCAGCTCACAGGGACAGGACACCGGGGAGCTGTTTTTT. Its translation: CASSQGQDTGELFF.

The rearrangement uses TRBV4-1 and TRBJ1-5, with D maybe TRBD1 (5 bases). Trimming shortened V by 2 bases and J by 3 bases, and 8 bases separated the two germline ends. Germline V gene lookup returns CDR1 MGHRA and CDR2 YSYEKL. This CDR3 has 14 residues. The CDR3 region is CASSQMTVNQPQHF. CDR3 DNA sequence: TGCGCCAGCAGCCAAATGACAGTCAATCAGCCCCAGCATTTT.